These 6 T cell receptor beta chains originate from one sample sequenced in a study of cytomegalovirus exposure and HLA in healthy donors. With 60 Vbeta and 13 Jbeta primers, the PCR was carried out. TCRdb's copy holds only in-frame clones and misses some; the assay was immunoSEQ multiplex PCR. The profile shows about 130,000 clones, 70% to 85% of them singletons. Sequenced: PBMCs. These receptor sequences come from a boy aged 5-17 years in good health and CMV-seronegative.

CDR3 protein: CSVDGRAEYGYTF. CDR3 nucleotides: TGCAGCGTTGACGGCAGGGCGGAGTATGGCTACACCTTC. This rearrangement joins TRBV29-1 to TRBJ1-2, with D maybe TRBD1 (5 bases). This CDR3 has 13 amino acids. The V gene's germline CDR1 is SQVTM and CDR2 ANQGSEA. Trimming took off 3 bases at V and 5 bases at J, with 13 bases between the two ends.

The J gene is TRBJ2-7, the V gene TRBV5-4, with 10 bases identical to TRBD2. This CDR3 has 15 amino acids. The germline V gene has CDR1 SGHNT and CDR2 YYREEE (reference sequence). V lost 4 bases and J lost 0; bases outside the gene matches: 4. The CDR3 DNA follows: TGTGCCAGCAGCGTACTAGCGGGAAACTCCTACGAGCAGTACTTC. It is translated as CASSVLAGNSYEQYF.

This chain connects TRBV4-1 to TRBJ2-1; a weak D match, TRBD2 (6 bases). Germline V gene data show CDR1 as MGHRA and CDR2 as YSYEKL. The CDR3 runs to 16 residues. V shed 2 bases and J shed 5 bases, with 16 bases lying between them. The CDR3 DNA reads TGCGCCAGCAGCCAATTCTCTCCCTCGGGGGACAATGAGCAGTTCTTC. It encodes CASSQFSPSGDNEQFF.

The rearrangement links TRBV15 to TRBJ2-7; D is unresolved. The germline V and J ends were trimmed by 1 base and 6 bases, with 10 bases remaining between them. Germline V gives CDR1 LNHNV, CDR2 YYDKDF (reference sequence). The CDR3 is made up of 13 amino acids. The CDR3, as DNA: TGTGCCACCAGCAGAGGGGCTCCGAGCGAGCAGTACTTC. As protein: CATSRGAPSEQYF.

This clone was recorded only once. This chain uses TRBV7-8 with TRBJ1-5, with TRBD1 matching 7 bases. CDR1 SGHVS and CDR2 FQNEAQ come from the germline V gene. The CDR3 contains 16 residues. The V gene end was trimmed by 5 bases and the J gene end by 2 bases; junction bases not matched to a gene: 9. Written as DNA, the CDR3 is TGTGCCAGCAGCCCCCGCAGGGGGGAAGGCAATCAGCCCCAGCATTTT. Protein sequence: CASSPRRGEGNQPQHF.

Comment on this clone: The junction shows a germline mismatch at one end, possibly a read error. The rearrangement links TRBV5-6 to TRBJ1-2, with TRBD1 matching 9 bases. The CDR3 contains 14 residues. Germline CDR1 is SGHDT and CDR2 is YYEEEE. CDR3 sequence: CASSLQGADYGYPF. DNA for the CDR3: TGTGCCAGCAGCTTACAGGGGGCAGACTATGGCTACCCCTTC.